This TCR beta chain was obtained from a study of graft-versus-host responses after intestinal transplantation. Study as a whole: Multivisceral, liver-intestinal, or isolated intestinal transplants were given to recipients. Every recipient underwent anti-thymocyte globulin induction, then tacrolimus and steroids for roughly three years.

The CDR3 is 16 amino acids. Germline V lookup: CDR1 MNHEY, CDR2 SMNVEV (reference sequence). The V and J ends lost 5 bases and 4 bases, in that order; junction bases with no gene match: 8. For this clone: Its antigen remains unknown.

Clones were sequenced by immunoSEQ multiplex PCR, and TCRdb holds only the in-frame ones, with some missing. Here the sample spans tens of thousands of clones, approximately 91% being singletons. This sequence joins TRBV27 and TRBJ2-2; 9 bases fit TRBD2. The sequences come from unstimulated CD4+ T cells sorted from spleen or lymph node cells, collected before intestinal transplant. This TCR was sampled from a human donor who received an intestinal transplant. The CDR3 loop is CASSGLAGSGTGELFF. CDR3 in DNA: TGTGCCAGCAGTGGCCTAGCGGGGTCGGGCACCGGGGAGCTGTTTTTT.